Listed below are T cell receptor beta chains from one sample, sequenced in a study of blood T cells in healthy people across ages. TCRdb ran MiXCR on the 5' RACE reads and lists one entry per CDR3 protein. The table has 1,500,000 or so distinct CDR3 sequences, approximately 59% seen once. Sequencing used blood. These receptors were obtained from a man aged 18 to 35 in good health. The CDR3 runs from the conserved cysteine through the conserved F or W. The D gene is left open where the match is weak. Size is omitted from some rows. Given values are once, few, many or a class for expanded clones.

v_gene,abundance,d_gene,j_gene,CDR3aa,CDR3nt
TRBV25-1,-,-,TRBJ2-5,CASSEIFAFPQETQYF,TGTGCCAGCAGTGAGATCTTCGCTTTCCCCCAAGAGACCCAGTACTTC
TRBV11-1,-,-,TRBJ2-3,CASSPHGQSTDTQYF,TGTGCCAGCAGCCCCCACGGACAGTCCACAGATACGCAGTATTTT
TRBV11-2,-,TRBD2,TRBJ2-5,CASTATGSGRETQYF,TGCGCCAGCACCGCGACGGGTAGCGGGCGTGAGACCCAGTACTTC
TRBV15,-,-,TRBJ2-2,CATSRGRGPNTGELFF,TGTGCCACCAGCAGAGGGAGGGGGCCGAACACCGGGGAGCTGTTTTTT
TRBV5-1,-,-,TRBJ2-7,CASSLEGPQHEQYF,TGCGCCAGCAGCTTGGAGGGGCCTCAACACGAGCAGTACTTC
TRBV6-2/TRBV6-3,few,-,TRBJ2-2,CASSYNTGELFF,TGTGCCAGCAGTTACAACACCGGGGAGCTGTTTTTT
TRBV6-5,-,-,TRBJ1-2,CASSAGHSYGYTF,TGTGCCAGCAGTGCAGGACACTCCTATGGCTACACCTTC
TRBV24-1,-,TRBD2,TRBJ2-3,CATSDRASGSTDTQYF,TGTGCCACCAGTGACCGGGCTAGCGGGAGCACAGATACGCAGTATTTT
TRBV7-2,-,TRBD2,TRBJ2-2,CASSPSLAGRVTGELFF,TGTGCCAGCAGCCCTTCCCTAGCGGGGAGGGTGACCGGGGAGCTGTTTTTT
TRBV7-9,-,-,TRBJ2-7,CASSLDGSHEQYF,TGTGCCAGCAGCTTAGACGGTTCTCACGAGCAGTACTTC
TRBV6-5,-,-,TRBJ2-4,CASSYRGAGVENIQYF,TGTGCCAGCAGTTACCGGGGGGCAGGGGTTGAAAACATTCAGTACTTC
TRBV28,-,TRBD1,TRBJ2-1,CASSLFGTGLGNEQFF,TGTGCCAGCAGTTTATTTGGGACAGGTTTAGGGAATGAGCAGTTCTTC
TRBV27,-,-,TRBJ2-7,CASSPSISKSSYEQYF,TGTGCCAGCAGCCCTAGTATATCCAAGAGCTCCTACGAGCAGTACTTC
TRBV2,-,-,TRBJ2-1,CASSPNRWIEQFF,TGTGCCAGCAGTCCAAATCGGTGGATTGAGCAGTTCTTC
TRBV12-3/TRBV12-4,-,TRBD1,TRBJ2-7,CASSLRGQGDEQYF,TGTGCCAGCAGTTTAAGGGGACAGGGGGACGAGCAGTACTTC
TRBV7-2,-,-,TRBJ2-7,CASSLIVEQYF,TGTGCCAGCAGCTTAATAGTCGAGCAGTACTTC
TRBV5-6,-,-,TRBJ2-5,CASRDGGRQETQYF,TGTGCCAGCAGAGACGGGGGGCGGCAAGAGACCCAGTACTTC
TRBV7-2,-,-,TRBJ2-7,CASSVRVYRKQYF,TGTGCCAGCAGCGTAAGGGTTTACCGAAAGCAGTACTTC
TRBV20-1,-,-,TRBJ2-1,CSLRNGDYNEQFF,TGCAGCCTCCGTAACGGGGATTACAATGAGCAGTTCTTC